The table lists the clone carrying this TCR beta chain with a few counts. Antigen specificity is unknown. The entry originates in a study of tumor-infiltrating lymphocytes in localized non-small cell lung cancer. Study overall: Tumor tissue and non-adjacent uninvolved lung came from each patient.

Assay: immunoSEQ multiplex PCR; the TCRdb copy retains only in-frame clones and omits some. The sample lists some 7,800 clones, approximately 71% occurring once. V lost 11 bases, J lost 3 bases, and 10 bases stayed unmatched. CDR1 and CDR2 from the germline V gene are SNHLY and FYNNEI. The CDR3 consists of 15 residues. Study findings and constraints: TCR sequencing covered a subset of patients with enough tissue. Immunotypes IM1 and IM2 had similar TCR-derived T-cell fractions.

V is TRBV2 and J is TRBJ2-3, with 11 bases identical to TRBD2. The sequencing input was uninvolved lung tissue not adjacent to the tumor. The clonotype was recovered from a human donor with non-small cell lung cancer. CDR3 loop: CARRWGLAATDTQYF. In DNA form, the CDR3 reads TGTGCCCGTAGGTGGGGACTAGCGGCGACAGATACGCAGTATTTT. Supplemented by reference TRBV2 and TRBJ2-3, the full variable domain reads EPEVTQTPSHQVTQMGQEVILRCVPISNHLYFYWYRQILGQKVEFLVSFYNNEISEKSEIFDDQFSVERPDGSNFTLKIRSTKLEDSAMYFCARRWGLAATDTQYFGPGTRLTVL.